This T cell receptor beta chain is from a study of blood T cell repertoires in COVID-19. Germline V gene sequence: CDR1 SGHRS, CDR2 YFSETQ. The CDR3 loop spans 15 amino acids. V dropped 2 bases and J dropped 8; count of bases not matched to a gene: 9. Profiled with immunoSEQ multiplex PCR; TCRdb holds only in-frame clones, not every one. Of around 380,000 clones detected, 70% to 90% appear once; the ten largest clones hold approximately 1.2%. The rearrangement uses TRBV5-1 and TRBJ2-1, with 8 bases identical to TRBD1. Sequencing was done on a sample of PBMCs or T cells enriched from blood (not recorded which). The receptor was isolated from a young man who had recovered from COVID-19. CDR3 region: CASSLGQGRTYEQFF. The CDR3 coding sequence is TGCGCCAGCAGCTTAGGACAGGGTAGGACCTATGAGCAGTTCTTC.